This TCR beta chain was identified in a study of T-cell memory formation after mild COVID-19. Findings of the study overall: Shrinking CD4+ clones resided mostly in CM and EM, and CD8+ ones in EMRA. From day 15 to 85, contracting clones were balanced between CD4 and CD8, whereas later expanders leaned toward CD4+.

This clonotype appeared a few times. No antigen is known for it. MiXCR, applied by TCRdb to the 5' RACE reads, yields one record per CDR3 protein. The sample consists of 300,000 to 400,000 distinct CDR3 sequences, 25% to 30% of them appearing once. Between the trimmed V and J ends, which lost 4 bases and 6 bases, there was a span of 14 bases. The CDR3 is made up of 14 amino acids. Germline V gives CDR1 SGHRS, CDR2 YFSETQ. The chain employs TRBV5-1 and TRBJ2-1; no firm D call. The clonotype comes from an adult woman who had mild COVID-19 (a few samples of this study predate the infection). Cell type and time point are not known. Sequencing was performed on PBMCs or a T cell subset sorted from them (not recorded which). This chain's CDR3 is CASSPASFSNEQFF. The CDR3 coding sequence is TGCGCCAGCAGCCCCGCCTCTTTTAGCAATGAGCAGTTCTTC.